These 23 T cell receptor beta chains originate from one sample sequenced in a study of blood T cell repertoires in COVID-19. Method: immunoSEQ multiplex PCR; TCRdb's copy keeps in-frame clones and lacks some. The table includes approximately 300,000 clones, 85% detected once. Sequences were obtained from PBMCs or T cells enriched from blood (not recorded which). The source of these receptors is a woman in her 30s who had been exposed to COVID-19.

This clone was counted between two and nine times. This CDR3 reads CASRTNADTQYF. Here the CDR3 DNA reads TGTGCCAGTAGGACTAATGCCGATACGCAGTATTTT. The chain uses TRBV19 and TRBJ2-3, with D perhaps matching TRBD2 (5 bases). This CDR3 spans 12 amino acids. Germline lookup yields CDR1 LNHDA and CDR2 SQIVND (reference sequence). V dropped 6 bases and J dropped 6 bases, with 10 bases sitting between them.

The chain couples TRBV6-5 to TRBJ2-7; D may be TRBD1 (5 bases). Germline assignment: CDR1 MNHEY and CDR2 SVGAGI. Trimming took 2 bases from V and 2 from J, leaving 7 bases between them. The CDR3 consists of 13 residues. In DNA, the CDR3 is TGTGCCAGCAGTTACGACAGAACCTACGAGCAGTACTTC. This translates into CASSYDRTYEQYF.

CDR3 region: CASSYGTSGTNEQFF. DNA of the CDR3: TGTGCCAGCAGTTACGGGACTAGCGGGACCAATGAGCAGTTCTTC. The chain recombines TRBV6-5 with TRBJ2-1; 13 nucleotides line up with TRBD2. V was clipped by 2 bases and J by 6 bases; unmatched bases: 1. CDR3 size: 15 residues. Germline CDR1 and CDR2: MNHEY and SVGAGI.

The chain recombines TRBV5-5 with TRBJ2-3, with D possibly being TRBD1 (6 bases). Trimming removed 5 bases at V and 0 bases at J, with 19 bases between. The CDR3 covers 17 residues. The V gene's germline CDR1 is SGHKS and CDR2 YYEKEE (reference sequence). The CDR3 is CASRTGLAGESTDTQYF. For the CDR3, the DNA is TGTGCCAGCAGGACTGGTCTAGCAGGGGAGAGCACAGATACGCAGTATTTT.

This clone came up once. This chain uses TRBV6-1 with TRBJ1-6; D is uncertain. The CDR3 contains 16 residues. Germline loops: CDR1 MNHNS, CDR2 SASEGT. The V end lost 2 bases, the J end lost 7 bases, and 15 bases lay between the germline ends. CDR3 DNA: TGTGCCAGCAGTGAACCTCCGGCAGGTGGAAATTCACCCCTCCACTTT. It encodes CASSEPPAGGNSPLHF.

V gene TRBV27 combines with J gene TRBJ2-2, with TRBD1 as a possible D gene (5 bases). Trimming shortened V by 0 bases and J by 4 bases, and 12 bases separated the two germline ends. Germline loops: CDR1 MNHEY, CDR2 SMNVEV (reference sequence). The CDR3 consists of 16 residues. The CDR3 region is CASSLSKAGPTGELFF. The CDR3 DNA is TGTGCCAGCAGTTTATCGAAGGCAGGGCCCACCGGGGAGCTGTTTTTT.

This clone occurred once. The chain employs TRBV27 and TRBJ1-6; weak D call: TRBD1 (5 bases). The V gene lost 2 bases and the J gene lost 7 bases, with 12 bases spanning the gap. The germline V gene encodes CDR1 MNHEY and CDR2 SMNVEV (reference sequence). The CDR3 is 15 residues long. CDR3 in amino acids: CASSLRGSGNSPLHF. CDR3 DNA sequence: TGTGCCAGCAGTTTACGGGGGTCCGGGAATTCACCCCTCCACTTT.

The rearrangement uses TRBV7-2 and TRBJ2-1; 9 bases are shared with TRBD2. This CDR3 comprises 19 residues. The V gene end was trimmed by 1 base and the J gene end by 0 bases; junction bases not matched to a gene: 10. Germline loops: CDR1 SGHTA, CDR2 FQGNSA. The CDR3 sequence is CASSLEIAGGPSSYNEQFF. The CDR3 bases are TGTGCCAGCAGCTTAGAAATCGCGGGGGGGCCCAGCTCCTACAATGAGCAGTTCTTC. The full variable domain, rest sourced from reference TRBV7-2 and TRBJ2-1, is GAGVSQSPSNKVTEKGKDVELRCDPISGHTALYWYRQSLGQGLEFLIYFQGNSAPDKSGLPSDRFSAERTGGSVSTLTIQRTQQEDSAVYLCASSLEIAGGPSSYNEQFFGPGTRLTVL.

The CDR3 DNA reads as TGTGCCAGCAGCCCCCGCCTAGTGGGAGGGCCCGAGCAGTACTTC. Protein sequence: CASSPRLVGGPEQYF. The V and J genes are TRBV7-2 and TRBJ2-7, with 7 nucleotides matching TRBD2. Germline CDR1 is SGHTA and CDR2 is FQGNSA. Trimming took 5 bases from V and 6 from J; bases not matched to a gene: 13. The CDR3 length is 15 residues.

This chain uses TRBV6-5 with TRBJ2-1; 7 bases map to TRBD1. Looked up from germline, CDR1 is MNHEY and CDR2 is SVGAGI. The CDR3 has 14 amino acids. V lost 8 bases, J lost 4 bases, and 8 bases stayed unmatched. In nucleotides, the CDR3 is TGTGCCAGCCATCGAGGGGGCGCATACAATGAGCAGTTCTTC. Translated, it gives CASHRGGAYNEQFF.

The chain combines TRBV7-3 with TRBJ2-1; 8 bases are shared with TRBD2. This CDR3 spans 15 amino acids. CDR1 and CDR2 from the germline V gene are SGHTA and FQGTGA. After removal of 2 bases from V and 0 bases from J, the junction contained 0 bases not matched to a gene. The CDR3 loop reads CASSLGTSSYNEQFF. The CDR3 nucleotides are TGTGCCAGCAGCTTAGGGACTAGCTCCTACAATGAGCAGTTCTTC.

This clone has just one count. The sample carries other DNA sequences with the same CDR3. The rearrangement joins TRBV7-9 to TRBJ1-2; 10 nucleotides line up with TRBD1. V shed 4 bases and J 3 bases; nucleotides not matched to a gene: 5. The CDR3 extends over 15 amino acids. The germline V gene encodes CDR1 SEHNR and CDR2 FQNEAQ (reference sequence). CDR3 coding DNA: TGTGCCAGCAGCTCCCCGGACAGGGGGGACTATGGCTACACCTTC. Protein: CASSSPDRGDYGYTF.

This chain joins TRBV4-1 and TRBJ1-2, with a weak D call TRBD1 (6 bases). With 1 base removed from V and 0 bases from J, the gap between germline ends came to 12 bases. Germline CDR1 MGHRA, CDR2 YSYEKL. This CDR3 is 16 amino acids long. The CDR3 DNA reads TGCGCCAGCAGCCAAGTACCTGGACAGCCTAACTATGGCTACACCTTC. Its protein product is CASSQVPGQPNYGYTF.

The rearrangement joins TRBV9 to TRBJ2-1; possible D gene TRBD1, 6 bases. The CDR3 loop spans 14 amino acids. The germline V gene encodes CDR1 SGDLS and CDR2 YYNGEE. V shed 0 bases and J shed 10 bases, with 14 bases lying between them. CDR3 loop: CASSVDRTDREQFF. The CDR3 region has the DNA TGTGCCAGCAGCGTAGATAGGACAGATCGAGAGCAGTTCTTC.

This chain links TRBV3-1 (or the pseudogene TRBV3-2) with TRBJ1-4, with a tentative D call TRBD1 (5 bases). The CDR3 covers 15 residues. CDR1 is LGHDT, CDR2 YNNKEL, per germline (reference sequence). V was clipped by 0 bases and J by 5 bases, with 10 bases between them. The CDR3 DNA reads TGTGCCAGCAGCCAAGATGCGACAGAGAATGAAAAACTGTTTTTT. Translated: CASSQDATENEKLFF.

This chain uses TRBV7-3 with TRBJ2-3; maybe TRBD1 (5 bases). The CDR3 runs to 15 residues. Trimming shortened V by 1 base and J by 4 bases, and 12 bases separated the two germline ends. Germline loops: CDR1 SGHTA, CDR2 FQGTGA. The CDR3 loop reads CASSLNSGLADTQYF. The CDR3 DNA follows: TGTGCCAGCAGCTTAAACTCAGGGTTGGCAGATACGCAGTATTTT.

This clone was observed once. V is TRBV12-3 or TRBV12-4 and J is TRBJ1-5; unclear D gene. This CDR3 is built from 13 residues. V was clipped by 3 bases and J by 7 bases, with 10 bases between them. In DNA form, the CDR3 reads TGTGCCAGCAGTTTTCCGGGGTCCCAGCCCCAGCATTTT. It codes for CASSFPGSQPQHF.

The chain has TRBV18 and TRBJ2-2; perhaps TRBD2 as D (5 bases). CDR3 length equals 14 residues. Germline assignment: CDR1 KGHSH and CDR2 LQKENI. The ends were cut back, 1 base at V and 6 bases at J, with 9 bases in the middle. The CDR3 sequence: CASSPHPGSGELFF. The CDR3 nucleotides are TGTGCCAGCTCACCACATCCGGGGTCCGGGGAGCTGTTTTTT.

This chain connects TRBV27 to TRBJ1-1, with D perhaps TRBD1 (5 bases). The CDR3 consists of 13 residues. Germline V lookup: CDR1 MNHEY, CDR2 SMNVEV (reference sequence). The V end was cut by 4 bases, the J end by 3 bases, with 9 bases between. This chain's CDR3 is CASSSDSYTEAFF. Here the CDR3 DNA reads TGTGCCAGCAGTTCCGACAGTTACACTGAAGCTTTCTTT.

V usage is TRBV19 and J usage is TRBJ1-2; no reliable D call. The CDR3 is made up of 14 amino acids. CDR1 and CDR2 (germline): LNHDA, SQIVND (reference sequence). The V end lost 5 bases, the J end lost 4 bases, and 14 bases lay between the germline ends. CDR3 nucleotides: TGTGCCAGTAGTCACCCACAGCGGGGCTATGGCTACACCTTC. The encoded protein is CASSHPQRGYGYTF.

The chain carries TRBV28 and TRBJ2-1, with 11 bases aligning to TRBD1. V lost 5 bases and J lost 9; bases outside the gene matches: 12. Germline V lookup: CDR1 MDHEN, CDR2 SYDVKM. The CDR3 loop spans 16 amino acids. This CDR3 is CASSPRLGQGAGEQFF. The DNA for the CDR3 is TGTGCCAGCAGTCCCAGGCTCGGACAGGGGGCCGGTGAGCAGTTCTTC. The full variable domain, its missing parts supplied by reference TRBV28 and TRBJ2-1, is DVKVTQSSRYLVKRTGEKVFLECVQDMDHENMFWYRQDPGLGLRLIYFSYDVKMKEKGDIPEGYSVSREKKERFSLILESASTNQTSMYLCASSPRLGQGAGEQFFGPGTRLTVL.

The CDR3 DNA follows: TGCGCCAGTGTGTTTATTAGGGGAGGGGAAAAACTGTTTTTT. It yields the protein CASVFIRGGEKLFF. The V call is TRBV5-1, the J call TRBJ1-4, with D possibly TRBD1 on 5 matching bases. Germline values: CDR1 SGHRS, CDR2 YFSETQ. The V and J ends lost 8 bases and 8 bases respectively, with 19 bases between them. The CDR3 runs to 14 residues.

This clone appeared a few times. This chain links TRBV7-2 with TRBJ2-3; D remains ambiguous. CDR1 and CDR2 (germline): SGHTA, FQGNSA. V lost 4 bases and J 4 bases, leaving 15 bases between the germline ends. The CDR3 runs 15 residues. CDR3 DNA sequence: TGTGCCAGCAGCTCTTTTCTTCGAAGCCCAGATACGCAGTATTTT. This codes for CASSSFLRSPDTQYF. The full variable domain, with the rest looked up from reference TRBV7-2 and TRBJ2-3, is GAGVSQSPSNKVTEKGKDVELRCDPISGHTALYWYRQSLGQGLEFLIYFQGNSAPDKSGLPSDRFSAERTGGSVSTLTIQRTQQEDSAVYLCASSSFLRSPDTQYFGPGTRLTVL.